This TCR beta chain was captured in a study of Ad26.COV2.S vaccination and SARS-CoV-2 variants. The overall study: COV1001, an Ad26.COV2.S trial, supplied this vaccine-arm donor.

Treatment in this sample: some 20 received Ad26.COV2.S at low or high dose, single or two shots; roughly 5 received placebo; per-sample allocation not given. Repertoires come from day 63 after the first vaccine or placebo injection. The V gene's germline CDR1 is KGHDR and CDR2 SFDVKD. This CDR3 has 15 residues. V lost 5 bases, J lost 1 base, and 11 bases lay in between. TCRdb's copy holds only in-frame clones and misses some; the assay was immunoSEQ multiplex PCR. The sample includes roughly 350,000 clones, around 88% of them seen just once. The starting material was peripheral blood, obtained in a trial of Ad26.COV2.S vaccine versus placebo. The receptor's source is a person aged 18-60 years who received the Ad26.COV2.S COVID-19 vaccine or a placebo. The rearrangement uses TRBV24-1 and TRBJ2-1; a weak D match, TRBD1 (5 bases). CDR3 region: CATSGLGQSYNEQFF. The CDR3 coding sequence is TGTGCCACCAGTGGCTTGGGGCAGTCCTACAATGAGCAGTTCTTC.